These 24 T cell receptor beta chains were all obtained from the same sample, sequenced in a study. MiXCR was run by TCRdb on the 5' RACE reads, yielding one entry per CDR3 protein. The table records about 5,300 distinct CDR3 sequences, 36% of them present only once. The sequenced sample was memory CD4+ T cells sorted from blood. The subset is: memory CD4+ T cells, CD4+CD45RO+CD25-. Every receptor here comes from a female donor with breast cancer.

As regards this clonotype: This CDR3 is missing its conserved last phenylalanine or tryptophan, likely due to a read error. The limits of the CDR3 on the DNA are not certain, so only TCRdb's listed CDR3 is given. The chain carries TRBV4-1 and TRBJ1-1; the table's TRBD1 call for D was not verified on the DNA. The CDR3 sequence runs 13 residues, both termini included. Per germline, CDR1 MGHRA and CDR2 YSYEKL. CDR3 in amino acids: CASSQDRGAGSFV.

In its sample, this clonotype was seen many times. CDR3 region: CASSHRQGADTQYF. For the CDR3, the DNA is TGCGCCAGCAGCCATCGACAGGGAGCAGATACGCAGTATTTT. The chain couples TRBV4-1 to TRBJ2-3; 7 positions match TRBD1. The trim removed 3 bases at V and 4 bases at J, leaving 4 bases unmatched. Germline V CDR1 and CDR2: MGHRA, YSYEKL. The CDR3 covers 14 residues.

By sample share, this clonotype is medium-sized. CDR3 sequence: CAISDRDNNQPQHF. The CDR3 coding sequence is TGTGCCATCAGTGACAGGGATAACAATCAGCCCCAGCATTTT. This chain uses TRBV10-3 with TRBJ1-5; perhaps TRBD1 as D (5 bases). This CDR3 is built from 14 residues. Germline V gene lookup returns CDR1 ENHRY and CDR2 SYGVKD. Trimming left V 3 bases short and J 3 bases short, with 9 bases between.

This sequence joins TRBV20-1 and TRBJ1-2; perhaps TRBD1 as D (5 bases). V lost 3 bases and J lost 8, with 16 bases in between. Germline CDR1 and CDR2: DFQATT and SNEGSKA (reference sequence). The CDR3 is made up of 13 amino acids. In DNA, the CDR3 is TGCAGTGCTAGTCTGGATTTGTGGGGCGGCTACACCTTC. Its translation is CSASLDLWGGYTF.

This clonotype was found many times. The chain uses TRBV4-1 and TRBJ2-5, with D possibly matching TRBD2 (6 bases). V was clipped by 0 bases and J by 3 bases, with 11 bases between them. The CDR3 runs 15 residues. Germline lookup yields CDR1 MGHRA and CDR2 YSYEKL. CDR3 protein: CASSQDPGTEETQYF. The CDR3 DNA is TGCGCCAGCAGCCAAGATCCAGGGACTGAAGAGACCCAGTACTTC.

Details on this clonotype: One end of the junction is discordant with germline, which a read error may explain. The chain combines TRBV7-8 with TRBJ1-4, with D perhaps TRBD1 (5 bases). The CDR3 is 15 residues long. The germline V gene encodes CDR1 SGHVS and CDR2 FQNEAQ. This chain's CDR3 is CTSSLDQGLNEKLFF. Written as DNA, the CDR3 is TGTACCAGCAGCTTAGACCAGGGACTAAATGAAAAACTGTTTTTT.

This clonotype was found a few times. In nucleotides, the CDR3 is TGTGCCATTTCGGACAGGGGCACTGAAGCTTTCTTT. Protein sequence: CAISDRGTEAFF. The chain joins TRBV6-6 to TRBJ1-1; 9 positions agree with TRBD1. The V gene's germline CDR1 is MNHNY and CDR2 SVGAGI (reference sequence). This CDR3 has 12 amino acids. The trim removed 10 bases at V and 4 bases at J, leaving 4 bases unmatched.

By its share, this clonotype is medium-sized. This rearrangement joins TRBV18 to TRBJ2-1; possible D gene TRBD2, 6 bases. The CDR3 is 15 amino acids. V dropped 4 bases and J dropped 0 bases, with 10 bases sitting between them. Germline V gives CDR1 KGHSH, CDR2 LQKENI. The CDR3 bases are TGTGCCAGCTCACAGGGACTGAGCTCCTACAATGAGCAGTTCTTC. Its translation is CASSQGLSSYNEQFF.

This sequence joins TRBV5-1 and TRBJ1-5, with a possible D match to TRBD1 (5 bases). The CDR3 extends over 15 amino acids. CDR1 and CDR2 (germline): SGHRS, YFSETQ. V was shortened by 0 bases and J by 10 bases, with 17 bases between the two germline ends. Here the CDR3 reads CASSLVGGFSQPQHF. The CDR3 nucleotides read TGCGCCAGCAGCTTGGTGGGGGGGTTCTCTCAACCCCAGCATTTT.

This chain uses TRBV7-3 with TRBJ2-2; the D gene could be TRBD1 or TRBD2 (5 bases each). The germline gives CDR1 SGHTA, CDR2 FQGTGA. The CDR3 is 15 amino acids. Trimming pared 5 bases from V and 4 bases from J, leaving 14 bases between. The CDR3 DNA follows: TGTGCCAGCAGCCCCAGAGGGGCAGCCACCGGGGAGCTGTTTTTT. Protein: CASSPRGAATGELFF.

This clonotype is labeled medium-sized (0.01 to 0.1%). V and J are TRBV5-1 and TRBJ2-4; tentative D call: TRBD1 (5 bases). CDR3 length: 16 residues. The V end lost 2 bases, the J end lost 1 base, and 13 bases lay between the germline ends. Germline V CDR1 and CDR2: SGHRS, YFSETQ. The CDR3 coding sequence is TGCGCCAGCAGCTTATCCCAGGGTTTCGCCAAAAACATTCAGTACTTC. Its protein product is CASSLSQGFAKNIQYF.

This clonotype was recorded many times. Since a much larger clone is just one base distant, this may be a read error. The chain is built from TRBV24-1 and TRBJ2-5; a weak D match, TRBD2 (5 bases). The CDR3 is made up of 14 amino acids. Germline CDR1 is KGHDR and CDR2 is SFDVKD. With 3 bases removed from V and 2 bases from J, the gap between germline ends came to 9 bases. Here the CDR3 reads CATSDPRRQETQYF. The CDR3 DNA reads TGTGCCACCAGTGATCCCAGGAGGCAAGAGACCCAGTACTTC.

The V gene is TRBV5-1, the J gene TRBJ2-7; TRBD1 is a possible D gene (5 bases). Trimming shortened V by 4 bases and J by 0 bases, and 17 bases separated the two germline ends. There are 16 residues in the CDR3. CDR1 and CDR2 from the germline V gene are SGHRS and YFSETQ. The CDR3, as DNA: TGCGCCAGCAGCCAAGAGCAGGGTAGGAGCTCCTACGAGCAGTACTTC. It codes for CASSQEQGRSSYEQYF.

This clonotype is termed medium-sized (0.01 to 0.1%). The rearrangement uses TRBV20-1 and TRBJ1-4, with D possibly TRBD1 on 5 matching bases. Trimming removed 1 base at V and 5 bases at J, with 14 bases between. This CDR3 contains 15 residues. Per germline, CDR1 DFQATT and CDR2 SNEGSKA (reference sequence). In DNA, the CDR3 is TGCAGTGCTAGAGCCCCGACAGCTATGAATGAAAAACTGTTTTTT. As protein: CSARAPTAMNEKLFF.

The rearrangement links TRBV20-1 to TRBJ2-7, with TRBD2 matching 9 bases. The CDR3 sequence is 14 residues long. The germline V gene encodes CDR1 DFQATT and CDR2 SNEGSKA (reference sequence). V gave up 3 bases and J gave up 12 bases; unmatched junction bases: 15. The CDR3 nucleotides are TGCAGTGCTAGTAGACTAGCGGACCAACCGGCGTCGTACTTC. As protein: CSASRLADQPASYF.

The chain recombines TRBV18 with TRBJ1-1, with D possibly matching TRBD1 (6 bases). CDR1 and CDR2 (germline): KGHSH, LQKENI. V was trimmed by 6 bases and J by 4 bases, leaving 21 bases between them. CDR3 length: 16 residues. CDR3 sequence reads: CASSLMQGPRSTEAFF. For the CDR3, the DNA is TGTGCCAGCTCGCTAATGCAGGGGCCGAGGAGCACTGAAGCTTTCTTT.

This clonotype was picked up many times. V usage is TRBV6-5 and J usage is TRBJ2-7; TRBD2 aligns across 11 bases. The J segment lost 2 bases and the V segment lost 2 bases, leaving 5 bases of the junction unmatched. This CDR3 contains 16 residues. The germline V gene has CDR1 MNHEY and CDR2 SVGAGI. CDR3 nucleotides: TGTGCCAGCAGTTACACCATAGCGGGAGGGCCCTACGAGCAGTACTTC. Translated, it gives CASSYTIAGGPYEQYF.

A few counts support this clonotype. J is TRBJ2-7 and V is TRBV20-1; possibly TRBD2 for D (7 bases). V was cut by 7 bases and J by 7 bases, with 29 bases left in between. The CDR3 spans 16 residues. CDR1 and CDR2 from the germline V gene are DFQATT and SNEGSKA (reference sequence). CDR3 coding DNA: TGCAGTGTCCACCGTCCAACGGGGGGCCGAGAGAGAGAGCAGTACTTC. Translating it yields CSVHRPTGGREREQYF.

The V and J genes are TRBV20-1 and TRBJ1-2; no clear D. This CDR3 is built from 13 residues. The germline V gene encodes CDR1 DFQATT and CDR2 SNEGSKA (reference sequence). Trimming pared 6 bases from V and 2 bases from J, leaving 13 bases between. CDR3 sequence reads: CSAWNFGNYGYTF. In DNA form, the CDR3 reads TGCAGTGCCTGGAACTTTGGGAACTATGGCTACACCTTC.

The chain recombines TRBV12-5 with TRBJ2-2, with D possibly matching TRBD1 (5 bases). Looked up from germline, CDR1 is LGHNT and CDR2 is FRNRAP. CDR3 size: 14 residues. The germline V and J ends were trimmed by 6 bases and 2 bases, with 10 bases remaining between them. CDR3 nucleotide sequence: TGTGCTAGTGGACGCAGGGAAAACACCGGGGAGCTGTTTTTT. Encoded protein: CASGRRENTGELFF.

Comment on this clonotype: A single base separates this from a much larger clone, so it may be a read error. J is TRBJ2-7 and V is TRBV27, with 7 bases identical to TRBD1. CDR3 length: 15 amino acids. The ends lost 4 bases at V and 2 bases at J; junction bases unmatched: 8. Per the germline V gene, CDR1 is MNHEY and CDR2 is SMNVEV (reference sequence). The CDR3 nucleotides are TGTGCCAGCAGTTCATCGACAGGGAACGCCTACGAGCAGTACTTC. Its protein product is CASSSSTGNAYEQYF.

This clonotype has just a few counts. The V and J genes are TRBV3-1 and TRBJ1-1; unclear D gene. This CDR3 has 14 residues. The germline gives CDR1 LGHDT, CDR2 YNNKEL (reference sequence). V was trimmed by 4 bases and J by 2 bases, leaving 11 bases between them. Written as DNA, the CDR3 is TGTGCCAGCAGCCTAGAAACAGACAACACTGAAGCTTTCTTT. Translation gives CASSLETDNTEAFF.

Remarks on this clonotype: A much bigger clone sits one base away, suggesting this may be a read error. The rearrangement links TRBV5-1 to TRBJ2-3; no clear D. The germline CDR1 and CDR2 sequences are SGHRS and YFSETQ. Trimming removed 4 bases at V and 4 bases at J, with 10 bases between. The CDR3 is 13 residues long. The CDR3 DNA is TGCGCCAGCAGCCCTGAAGCTGCAGATACGCAGTATTTT. This encodes CASSPEAADTQYF. Full variable domain (rest looked up from reference TRBV5-1 and TRBJ2-3): KAGVTQTPRYLIKTRGQQVTLSCSPISGHRSVSWYQQTPGQGLQFLFEYFSETQRNKGNFPGRFSGRQFSNSRSEMNVSTLELGDSALYLCASSPEAADTQYFGPGTRLTVL.

Concerning this clonotype: The CDR3 does not close with the conserved phenylalanine or tryptophan, likely indicating a read error. The chain couples TRBV10-1 to TRBJ1-1; D is possibly TRBD1 (6 bases). This CDR3 contains 14 residues. Per germline, CDR1 WNHNN and CDR2 SYGVQD (reference sequence). The V end lost 5 bases, the J end lost 1 base, and 11 bases lay between the germline ends. The CDR3 DNA reads as TGCGCCAGCAGTCTCGGGGGCAAGAACACTGAAGCTTTCTCT. Translating it yields CASSLGGKNTEAFS.